Following are 14 T cell receptor beta chains from one sample sequenced in a study of blood T cell repertoires in COVID-19. Some clones are missing from TCRdb's copy, which holds only in-frame ones; the method was immunoSEQ multiplex PCR. The table includes 140,000 or so clones, approximately 88% detected once. The sequenced sample was peripheral blood. The receptors derive from a man in his sixties with active or convalescent COVID-19.

This chain links TRBV4-1 with TRBJ2-5; possibly TRBD1 for D (5 bases). The CDR3 runs to 16 residues. The V gene's germline CDR1 is MGHRA and CDR2 YSYEKL. Trimming cost V 0 bases and J 6 bases, with 17 bases left between them. CDR3 region: CASSQDRSRVEKTQYF. For the CDR3, the DNA is TGCGCCAGCAGCCAAGATAGGAGCAGGGTGGAAAAGACCCAGTACTTC.

The chain employs TRBV28 and TRBJ1-2; a possible D gene is TRBD1 (6 bases). The CDR3 consists of 16 residues. Trimming took off 1 base at V and 8 bases at J, with 20 bases between the two ends. Germline values: CDR1 MDHEN, CDR2 SYDVKM. CDR3 in amino acids: CASSLSGQRTFRGYTF. The DNA for the CDR3 is TGTGCCAGCAGTTTATCCGGACAGCGAACCTTCCGGGGCTACACCTTC.

The gene calls are TRBV7-2 and TRBJ2-3; TRBD2 might be the D (6 bases). Germline V gene sequence: CDR1 SGHTA, CDR2 FQGNSA. Trimming shortened V by 5 bases and J by 0 bases, and 9 bases separated the two germline ends. The CDR3 is 14 amino acids. The CDR3 sequence: CASSTRGSTDTQYF. DNA of the CDR3: TGTGCCAGCAGCACCCGGGGGAGCACAGATACGCAGTATTTT.

The V gene is TRBV9, the J gene TRBJ2-1; TRBD2 matches 11 bases. The CDR3 loop spans 18 amino acids. V shed 0 bases and J 4 bases; nucleotides not matched to a gene: 9. Germline V lookup: CDR1 SGDLS, CDR2 YYNGEE. The CDR3 DNA reads as TGTGCCAGCAGCGTAGCTGTAGCGGGAGGGCCTCGATACAATGAGCAGTTCTTC. It yields the protein CASSVAVAGGPRYNEQFF.

V is TRBV3-1 (or the pseudogene TRBV3-2) and J is TRBJ2-7; the D gene is possibly TRBD2 (6 bases). Trimming took 0 bases from V and 2 from J, leaving 11 bases between them. The CDR3 is made up of 15 amino acids. Germline V CDR1 and CDR2: LGHDT, YNNKEL (reference sequence). The CDR3 region has the DNA TGTGCCAGCAGCCAAGAAGAAGGACTACCCTACGAGCAGTACTTC. Translation: CASSQEEGLPYEQYF.

The chain links TRBV5-5 to TRBJ1-6, with a weak D call TRBD1 (5 bases). Between the trimmed V and J ends, which lost 5 bases and 8 bases, there was a span of 14 bases. Germline V CDR1 and CDR2: SGHKS, YYEKEE (reference sequence). This CDR3 spans 14 amino acids. The CDR3 nucleotides read TGTGCCAGCAGGTCGGGGACTTCCGATTCACCCCTCCACTTT. This encodes CASRSGTSDSPLHF.

The chain's CDR3 is CASSPDRGGGQPQHF. Written as DNA, the CDR3 is TGTGCCAGCTCACCCGACAGGGGAGGAGGTCAGCCCCAGCATTTT. The V and J genes are TRBV18 and TRBJ1-5, with 8 bases that match TRBD1. The CDR3 runs 15 residues. V lost 3 bases, J lost 6 bases, and 7 bases stayed unmatched. Germline lookup yields CDR1 KGHSH and CDR2 LQKENI.

This clone was observed a handful of times. The chain couples TRBV4-1 to TRBJ2-7, with 10 bases that match TRBD2. CDR1 and CDR2 from the germline V gene are MGHRA and YSYEKL. V was pared by 0 bases and J by 4 bases, with 3 bases of the junction left unmatched. The CDR3 extends over 15 amino acids. The CDR3 is CASSQERTSGYEQYF. CDR3 DNA sequence: TGCGCCAGCAGCCAAGAGCGGACTAGCGGATACGAGCAGTACTTC.

This chain connects TRBV29-1 to TRBJ2-3, with TRBD2 identical over 7 bases. After removal of 6 bases from V and 1 base from J, the junction contained 1 base not matched to a gene. The germline V gene has CDR1 SQVTM and CDR2 ANQGSEA. The CDR3 runs to 12 residues. The CDR3: CSVREGTDTQYF. CDR3 sequence (DNA): TGCAGCGTACGGGAGGGCACAGATACGCAGTATTTT.

The J gene is TRBJ1-4, the V gene TRBV7-9, with 10 bases identical to TRBD1. Germline values: CDR1 SEHNR, CDR2 FQNEAQ (reference sequence). The CDR3 has 16 residues. The V segment lost 4 bases and the J segment 0 bases; nucleotides outside the gene matches: 2. The CDR3 loop is CASSSGQGPTNEKLFF. The CDR3 coding sequence is TGTGCCAGCAGCTCGGGACAGGGGCCAACTAATGAAAAACTGTTTTTT.

This clone was counted between two and nine times. The same CDR3 is also encoded by other DNA sequences in this sample. The chain has TRBV29-1 and TRBJ1-1; D perhaps matches TRBD1 (6 bases). The CDR3 runs 12 residues. V lost 6 bases, J lost 1 base, and 9 bases lay in between. Germline CDR1 SQVTM, CDR2 ANQGSEA. The CDR3 protein is CSVLQGNTEAFF. The DNA for the CDR3 is TGCAGCGTGTTACAGGGGAACACTGAAGCTTTCTTT.

The table lists this clone with a count of one. The rearrangement uses TRBV4-2 and TRBJ1-5, with unresolved D. Trimming removed 1 base at V and 4 bases at J, with 5 bases between. The germline gives CDR1 LGHNA, CDR2 YNFKEQ. The CDR3 is 13 residues long. CDR3 loop: CASSQGENQPQHF. The CDR3 DNA follows: TGTGCCAGCAGCCAAGGAGAAAATCAGCCCCAGCATTTT.

The rearrangement joins TRBV11-3 to TRBJ2-3, with a weak D call TRBD1 (5 bases). CDR3 length equals 15 residues. CDR1 is SGHNT and CDR2 is YENEEA in the germline V gene. The V end lost 0 bases, the J end lost 2 bases, and 9 bases lay between the germline ends. The CDR3 is CASSLEQDDTDTQYF. DNA of the CDR3: TGTGCCAGCAGCTTAGAACAGGATGACACAGATACGCAGTATTTT.

The CDR3: CAIQGNTGELFF. The CDR3 DNA follows: TGTGCCATCCAGGGGAACACCGGGGAGCTGTTTTTT. This chain connects TRBV10-3 to TRBJ2-2; TRBD1 is a possible D gene (5 bases). CDR1 is ENHRY, CDR2 SYGVKD, per germline. V lost 8 bases, J lost 1 base, and 5 bases lay in between. This CDR3 comprises 12 residues.